The sequence of this T cell receptor beta chain was determined in a study of T cell responses to AZD1222 COVID-19 vaccine. Study results and caveats: Once two AZD1222 doses were given, Spike-specific TCR breadth and depth went up. Regions 160-218 and 743-854 dominated among vaccine-associated CD4 TCRs spanning spike.

Regarding this clone: No antigen is known for it.

Repertoires were generated with immunoSEQ multiplex PCR, while TCRdb's copy carries only in-frame clones and drops some. The sample yields 150,000 to 200,000 clones, approximately 93% seen once. Sequenced here: peripheral blood, sampled on day 0 of AZD1222 vaccination. This clonotype was sampled from an adult in good health.

For the CDR3, the DNA is TGTGCCTGGAGTGGCGGGCTGTATGAAAAACTGTTTTTT. Amino acids: CAWSGGLYEKLFF. The chain employs TRBV30 and TRBJ1-4; no definite D call. The V and J ends lost 1 base and 6 bases respectively, with 9 bases between them. The CDR3 covers 13 residues. CDR1 and CDR2 from the germline V gene are GTSNPN and SVGIG (reference sequence).